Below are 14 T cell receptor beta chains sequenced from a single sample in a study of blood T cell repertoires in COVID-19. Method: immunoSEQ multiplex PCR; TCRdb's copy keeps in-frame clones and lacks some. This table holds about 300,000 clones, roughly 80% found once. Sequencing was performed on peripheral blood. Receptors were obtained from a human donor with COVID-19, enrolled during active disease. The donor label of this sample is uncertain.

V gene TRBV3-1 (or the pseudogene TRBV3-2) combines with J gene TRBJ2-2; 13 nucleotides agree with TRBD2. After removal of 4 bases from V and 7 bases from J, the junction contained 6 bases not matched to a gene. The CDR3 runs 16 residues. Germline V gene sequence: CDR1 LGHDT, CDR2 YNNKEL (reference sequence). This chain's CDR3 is CASSPTSGRAGGELFF. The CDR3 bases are TGTGCCAGCAGCCCCACTAGCGGGAGGGCCGGCGGGGAGCTGTTTTTT.

In DNA, the CDR3 is TGTGCCAGCAGCTTGGGGACAGTCGGGACTGAAGCTTTCTTT. It codes for CASSLGTVGTEAFF. The rearrangement links TRBV7-9 to TRBJ1-1; 7 bases map to TRBD1. The germline gives CDR1 SEHNR, CDR2 FQNEAQ (reference sequence). V lost 3 bases and J lost 5; bases outside the gene matches: 6. The CDR3 sequence is 14 residues long.

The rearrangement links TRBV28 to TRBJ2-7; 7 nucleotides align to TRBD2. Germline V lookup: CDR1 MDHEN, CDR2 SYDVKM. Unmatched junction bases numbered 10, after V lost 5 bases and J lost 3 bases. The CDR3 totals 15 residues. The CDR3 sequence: CASSPSWGGGYEQYF. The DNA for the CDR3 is TGTGCCAGCAGTCCTTCATGGGGGGGAGGCTACGAGCAGTACTTC.

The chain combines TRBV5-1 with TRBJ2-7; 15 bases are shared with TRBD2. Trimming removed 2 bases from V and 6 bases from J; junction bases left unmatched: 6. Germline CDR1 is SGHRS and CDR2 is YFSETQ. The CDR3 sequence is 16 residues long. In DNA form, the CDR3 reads TGCGCCAGCAGCTTTGGACTAGCGGGAGGGCTTCGCGAGCAGTACTTC. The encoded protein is CASSFGLAGGLREQYF.

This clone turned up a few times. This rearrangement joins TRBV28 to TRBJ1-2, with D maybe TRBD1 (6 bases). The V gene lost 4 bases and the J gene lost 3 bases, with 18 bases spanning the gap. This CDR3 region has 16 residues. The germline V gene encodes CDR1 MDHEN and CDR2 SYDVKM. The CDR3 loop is CASSSLGTGIDYGYTF. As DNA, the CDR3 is TGTGCCAGCAGTTCCCTAGGAACAGGGATCGACTATGGCTACACCTTC.

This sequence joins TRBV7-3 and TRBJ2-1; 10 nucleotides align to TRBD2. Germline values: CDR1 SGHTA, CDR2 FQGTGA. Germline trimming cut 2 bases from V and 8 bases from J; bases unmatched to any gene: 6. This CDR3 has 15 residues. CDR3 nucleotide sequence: TGTGCCAGCAGCTTACAACTAGCGGGACAGTATGAGCAGTTCTTC. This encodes CASSLQLAGQYEQFF.

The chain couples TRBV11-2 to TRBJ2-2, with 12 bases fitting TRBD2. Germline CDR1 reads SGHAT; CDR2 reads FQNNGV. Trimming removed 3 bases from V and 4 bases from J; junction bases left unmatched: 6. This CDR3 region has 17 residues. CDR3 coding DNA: TGTGCCAGCAGCTTTCTAGCGGGAGGGCCCGGCACCGGGGAGCTGTTTTTT. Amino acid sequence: CASSFLAGGPGTGELFF.

In DNA form, the CDR3 reads TGCGCCAGCAGCTTGGGTCCAGAAGGAAACACCATATATTTT. Its protein product is CASSLGPEGNTIYF. This chain joins TRBV5-1 and TRBJ1-3; D call uncertain. Trimming left V 0 bases short and J 4 bases short, with 8 bases between. Per the germline V gene, CDR1 is SGHRS and CDR2 is YFSETQ. There are 14 residues in the CDR3.

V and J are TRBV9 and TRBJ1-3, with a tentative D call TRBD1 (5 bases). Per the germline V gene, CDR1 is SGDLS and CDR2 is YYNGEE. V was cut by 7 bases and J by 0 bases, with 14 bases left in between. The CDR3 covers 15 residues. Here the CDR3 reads CASSAGGVSGNTIYF. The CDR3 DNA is TGTGCCAGCTCGGCCGGGGGTGTCTCTGGAAACACCATATATTTT.

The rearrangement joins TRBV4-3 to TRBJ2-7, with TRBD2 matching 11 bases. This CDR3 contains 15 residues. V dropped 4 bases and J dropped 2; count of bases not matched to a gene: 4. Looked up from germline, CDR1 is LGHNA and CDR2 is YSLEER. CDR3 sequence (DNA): TGCGCCAGCAGCCGGATAGCGGGAGGGACCTACGAGCAGTACTTC. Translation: CASSRIAGGTYEQYF.

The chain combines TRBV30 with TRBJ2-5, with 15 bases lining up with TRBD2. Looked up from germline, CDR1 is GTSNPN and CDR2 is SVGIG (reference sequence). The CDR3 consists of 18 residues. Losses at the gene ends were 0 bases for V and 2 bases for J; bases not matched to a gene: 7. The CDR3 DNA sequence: TGTGCCTGGAGTGTACCGGGACTAGCGGGAGGCCTTCAAGAGACCCAGTACTTC. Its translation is CAWSVPGLAGGLQETQYF.

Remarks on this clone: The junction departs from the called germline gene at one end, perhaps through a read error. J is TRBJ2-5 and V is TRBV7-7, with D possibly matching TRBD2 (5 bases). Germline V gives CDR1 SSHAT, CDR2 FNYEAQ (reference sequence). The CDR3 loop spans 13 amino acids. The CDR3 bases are TGTGCTAGCAGCCGGTCCGGGGAAGAGACCCAGTACTTC. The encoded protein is CASSRSGEETQYF.

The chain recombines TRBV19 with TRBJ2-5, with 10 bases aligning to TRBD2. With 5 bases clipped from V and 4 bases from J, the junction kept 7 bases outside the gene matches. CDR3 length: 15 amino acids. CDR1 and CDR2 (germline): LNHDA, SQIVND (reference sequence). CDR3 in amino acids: CASSLLAGDSETQYF. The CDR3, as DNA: TGTGCCAGTAGTCTGCTAGCGGGAGATTCAGAGACCCAGTACTTC.

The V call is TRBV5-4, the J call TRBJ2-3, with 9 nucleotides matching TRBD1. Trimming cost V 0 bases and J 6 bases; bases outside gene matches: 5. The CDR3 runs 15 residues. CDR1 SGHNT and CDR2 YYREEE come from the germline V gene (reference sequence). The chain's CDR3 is CASSLGGTGPDTQYF. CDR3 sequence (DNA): TGTGCCAGCAGCTTGGGTGGGACAGGGCCGGATACGCAGTATTTT.